This entry lists 25 T cell receptor beta chains sequenced from one sample in a study of early T cells in non-severe SARS-CoV-2 infection. From the 5' RACE reads, TCRdb called clonotypes with MiXCR, one entry per CDR3 protein. This table has about 60,000 distinct CDR3 sequences, 10% to 15% appearing once. The specimen sequenced was whole blood. Every receptor here comes from an adult who was a healthcare worker with PCR-confirmed SARS-CoV-2 infection or an uninfected control (not recorded which).

The chain recombines TRBV5-1 with TRBJ1-2; the D gene is possibly TRBD1 (5 bases). Per the germline V gene, CDR1 is SGHRS and CDR2 is YFSETQ. This CDR3 has 15 amino acids. V gave up 4 bases and J gave up 0 bases, with 13 bases separating them. The CDR3 sequence is CASSPYRLANYGYTF. The DNA for the CDR3 is TGCGCCAGCAGCCCTTACAGGCTAGCTAACTATGGCTACACCTTC.

The rearrangement uses TRBV29-1 and TRBJ2-2; the D gene could be TRBD1 or TRBD2 (5 bases each). Trimming removed 4 bases at V and 3 bases at J, with 21 bases between. The CDR3 consists of 17 residues. Germline-derived CDR1 and CDR2 are SQVTM and ANQGSEA. CDR3 protein: CSVVGDGHGLDTGELFF. The CDR3, as DNA: TGCAGCGTTGTGGGGGACGGACACGGTTTAGACACCGGGGAGCTGTTTTTT.

This chain connects TRBV5-4 to TRBJ2-1; TRBD2 aligns across 7 bases. Germline trimming cut 6 bases from V and 4 bases from J; bases unmatched to any gene: 4. The germline V gene encodes CDR1 SGHNT and CDR2 YYREEE (reference sequence). The CDR3 sequence is 13 residues long. CDR3 DNA: TGTGCCAGCAAGGCGGGGGAATACAATGAGCAGTTCTTC. The encoded protein is CASKAGEYNEQFF.

A word on this clonotype: A much more abundant neighbour one base away suggests this may be a read error. This chain connects TRBV4-1 to TRBJ2-7, with D perhaps given as TRBD1 or TRBD2 (5 bases each). Germline assignment: CDR1 MGHRA and CDR2 YSYEKL. V was trimmed by 6 bases and J by 0 bases, leaving 12 bases between them. This CDR3 region has 14 residues. CDR3 loop: CASSWGRTSYEQYF. The CDR3 region has the DNA TGCGCCAGCAGTTGGGGACGGACCTCCTACGAGCAGTACTTC.

The gene calls are TRBV11-2 and TRBJ2-1; D perhaps matches TRBD2 (5 bases). V lost 1 base and J 10 bases, leaving 11 bases between the germline ends. Germline CDR1 SGHAT, CDR2 FQNNGV. This CDR3 is built from 13 residues. CDR3 in amino acids: CASSLGGLREQFF. In nucleotides, the CDR3 is TGTGCCAGCAGCTTAGGAGGGCTTAGAGAGCAGTTCTTC.

This clonotype has ten or more counts. This rearrangement joins TRBV5-1 to TRBJ2-7; D assignment may be TRBD1 or TRBD2 (5 bases each). This CDR3 has 16 amino acids. The germline CDR1 and CDR2 sequences are SGHRS and YFSETQ. The germline V and J ends were trimmed by 1 base and 0 bases, with 14 bases remaining between them. The CDR3 protein is CASSLTGPYSSYEQYF. In nucleotides, the CDR3 is TGCGCCAGCAGCTTGACGGGACCGTACAGCTCCTACGAGCAGTACTTC.

The chain carries TRBV6-2 or TRBV6-3 and TRBJ2-5; D may correspond to TRBD1 or TRBD2 (5 bases each). The V end was cut by 5 bases, the J end by 2 bases, with 12 bases between. The CDR3 loop spans 14 amino acids. Germline V gene data show CDR1 as MNHEY and CDR2 as SVGEGT. CDR3 nucleotide sequence: TGTGCCAGCAGTCCCACGGGACCGCAAGAGACCCAGTACTTC. Translating it yields CASSPTGPQETQYF.

Worth noting for this clonotype: It may be a read error: a sequence one base away is much more abundant. This chain connects TRBV28 to TRBJ2-1; D gene ambiguous. Germline V lookup: CDR1 MDHEN, CDR2 SYDVKM. V was trimmed by 6 bases and J by 5 bases, leaving 17 bases between them. The CDR3 consists of 15 residues. CDR3 nucleotides: TGTGCCAGCAGCCCCAGCTCCTCCCCCAACAATGAGCAGTTCTTC. Amino acids: CASSPSSSPNNEQFF. The full variable domain, rest sourced from reference TRBV28 and TRBJ2-1, is DVKVTQSSRYLVKRTGEKVFLECVQDMDHENMFWYRQDPGLGLRLIYFSYDVKMKEKGDIPEGYSVSREKKERFSLILESASTNQTSMYLCASSPSSSPNNEQFFGPGTRLTVL.

This clonotype was detected ten times or more. The V call is TRBV4-3, the J call TRBJ1-6; 8 nucleotides agree with TRBD1. CDR3 length equals 18 residues. Per germline, CDR1 LGHNA and CDR2 YSLEER. V gave up 4 bases and J gave up 5 bases; unmatched junction bases: 13. Written as DNA, the CDR3 is TGCGCCAGCAGCCCGCGGACAGGGAGAAACCGGGATAATTCACCCCTCCACTTT. Translating gives CASSPRTGRNRDNSPLHF.

The CDR3 loop is CGGGDNTGELFF. The CDR3 bases are TGTGGAGGCGGGGATAATACCGGGGAGCTGTTTTTT. The chain has TRBV12-5 and TRBJ2-2; tentatively, D is TRBD2 (6 bases). This CDR3 comprises 12 residues. The germline CDR1 and CDR2 sequences are LGHNT and FRNRAP. The full variable domain, completed using reference TRBV12-5 and TRBJ2-2, is DARVTQTPRHKVTEMGQEVTMRCQPILGHNTVFWYRQTMMQGLELLAYFRNRAPLDDSGMPKDRFSAEMPDATLATLKIQPSEPRDSAVYFCGGGDNTGELFFGEGSRLTVL.

The table lists this clonotype with a few counts. The chain has TRBV10-1 and TRBJ2-2, with D hard to call. Trimming took 4 bases from V and 3 from J, leaving 3 bases between them. Germline CDR1 reads WNHNN; CDR2 reads SYGVQD (reference sequence). CDR3 length: 12 amino acids. The CDR3 coding sequence is TGCGCCAGCAGTGTACACACCGGGGAGCTGTTTTTT. Translated: CASSVHTGELFF.

The chain employs TRBV12-5 and TRBJ1-2; possible D gene TRBD1, 6 bases. Germline V gene lookup returns CDR1 LGHNT and CDR2 FRNRAP. The length of the CDR3 is 15 residues. Trimming left V 6 bases short and J 1 base short, with 15 bases between. DNA of the CDR3: TGTGCTAGTGGCCGCACCCTACAGGGTAACTATGGCTACACCTTC. Its translation is CASGRTLQGNYGYTF. The full variable domain, rest sourced from reference TRBV12-5 and TRBJ1-2, is DARVTQTPRHKVTEMGQEVTMRCQPILGHNTVFWYRQTMMQGLELLAYFRNRAPLDDSGMPKDRFSAEMPDATLATLKIQPSEPRDSAVYFCASGRTLQGNYGYTFGSGTRLTVV.

This clonotype was detected only a few times. V is TRBV29-1 and J is TRBJ2-1, with no clear D. V was pared by 0 bases and J by 5 bases, with 8 bases between. This CDR3 is built from 13 residues. Germline loops: CDR1 SQVTM, CDR2 ANQGSEA. The DNA of the CDR3 is TGCAGCGTTGAAGATCGGCGCAACAATGAGCAGTTCTTC. It codes for CSVEDRRNNEQFF.

This clonotype was counted at least ten times. The V call is TRBV4-3, the J call TRBJ2-3; 7 positions match TRBD2. From germline, CDR1 is LGHNA and CDR2 YSLEER. V lost 1 base to trimming and J lost 5 bases; unmatched junction nucleotides: 6. This CDR3 spans 15 amino acids. In nucleotides, the CDR3 is TGCGCCAGCAGCCAAGGGGGGACTAATTTAGATACGCAGTATTTT. Protein: CASSQGGTNLDTQYF.

The chain is built from TRBV6-2 or TRBV6-3 and TRBJ1-1; D gene unclear. This CDR3 is 11 amino acids long. Trimming cost V 1 base and J 6 bases, with 3 bases left between them. In germline, CDR1 is MNHEY, CDR2 SVGEGT. CDR3 sequence: CASSYWSEAFF. CDR3 bases: TGTGCCAGCAGTTACTGGTCTGAAGCTTTCTTT.

This clonotype was counted a few times. The chain has TRBV2 and TRBJ1-4; unclear D gene. This CDR3 is 11 amino acids long. Germline CDR1 reads SNHLY; CDR2 reads FYNNEI. V was trimmed by 5 bases and J by 8 bases, leaving 6 bases between them. CDR3 sequence reads: CASSQEEKLFF. For the CDR3, the DNA is TGTGCCAGCAGTCAAGAGGAAAAACTGTTTTTT.

This clonotype was seen ten or more times. The chain links TRBV18 to TRBJ2-7, with 8 bases that match TRBD2. The CDR3 totals 14 residues. The V and J ends lost 4 bases and 2 bases, in that order; junction bases with no gene match: 4. Looked up from germline, CDR1 is KGHSH and CDR2 is LQKENI. Here the CDR3 DNA reads TGTGCCAGCTCACTACTAGCGGTAACCTACGAGCAGTACTTC. It yields the protein CASSLLAVTYEQYF. Together with reference TRBV18 and TRBJ2-7, the CDR3 gives the full variable domain: NAGVMQNPRHLVRRRGQEARLRCSPMKGHSHVYWYRQLPEEGLKFMVYLQKENIIDESGMPKERFSAEFPKEGPSILRIQQVVRGDSAAYFCASSLLAVTYEQYFGPGTRLTVT.

The chain uses TRBV6-2 or TRBV6-3 and TRBJ2-1; D gene unclear. CDR1 and CDR2 (germline): MNHEY, SVGEGT. The germline V and J ends were trimmed by 5 bases and 4 bases, with 9 bases remaining between them. This CDR3 has 13 amino acids. The CDR3 reads CASSVLLYNEQFF. CDR3 DNA: TGTGCCAGCAGTGTCCTCCTTTACAATGAGCAGTTCTTC.

There are a few counts of this clonotype. V is TRBV7-2 and J is TRBJ2-1, with D tentatively TRBD2 (6 bases). The CDR3 runs to 15 residues. In germline, CDR1 is SGHTA, CDR2 FQGNSA. The germline V and J ends were trimmed by 1 base and 4 bases, with 11 bases remaining between them. CDR3 residues: CASSLVVAEYNEQFF. CDR3 coding DNA: TGTGCCAGCAGCTTAGTGGTAGCGGAATACAATGAGCAGTTCTTC.

In its sample, this clonotype was seen a few times. This chain links TRBV6-4 with TRBJ2-1, with D tentatively TRBD1 (5 bases). Germline-derived CDR1 and CDR2 are MRHNA and SNTAGT. The CDR3 is 15 amino acids. Trimming took off 3 bases at V and 0 bases at J, with 9 bases between the two ends. CDR3 residues: CASSEEGVSYNEQFF. CDR3 in DNA: TGTGCCAGCAGTGAAGAAGGGGTCTCCTACAATGAGCAGTTCTTC.

This clonotype has a count of ten or more. This sequence joins TRBV14 and TRBJ2-7; weak D call: TRBD2 (6 bases). Germline V gene lookup returns CDR1 SGHDN and CDR2 FVKESK. The CDR3 is 15 amino acids. V lost 1 base to trimming and J lost 7 bases, with 17 bases between them. CDR3 sequence: CASSQAYGTSYEQYF. In DNA form, the CDR3 reads TGTGCCAGCAGCCAAGCGTATGGGACTTCTTATGAGCAGTACTTC.

This clonotype was counted ten times or more. The chain recombines TRBV18 with TRBJ2-5; perhaps D is TRBD1 or TRBD2 (5 bases each). V lost 6 bases and J lost 1, with 12 bases in between. The CDR3 consists of 14 residues. Germline V gives CDR1 KGHSH, CDR2 LQKENI. In DNA, the CDR3 is TGTGCCAGCTCTCCATGGGGGACCCAAGAGACCCAGTACTTC. Residues: CASSPWGTQETQYF. Filled out from reference TRBV18 and TRBJ2-5, the complete variable domain reads NAGVMQNPRHLVRRRGQEARLRCSPMKGHSHVYWYRQLPEEGLKFMVYLQKENIIDESGMPKERFSAEFPKEGPSILRIQQVVRGDSAAYFCASSPWGTQETQYFGPGTRLLVL.

In its sample, this clonotype was seen many times. The chain is built from TRBV30 and TRBJ1-5; 9 bases are a match to TRBD1. The CDR3 has 14 amino acids. Germline-derived CDR1 and CDR2 are GTSNPN and SVGIG (reference sequence). V lost 0 bases and J lost 7; bases outside the gene matches: 4. CDR3 sequence: CAWSVLQGAQPQHF. CDR3 nucleotide sequence: TGTGCCTGGAGTGTATTACAGGGGGCCCAGCCCCAGCATTTT.

The chain carries TRBV6-4 and TRBJ1-2; D is ambiguous. Germline CDR1 is MRHNA and CDR2 is SNTAGT. The V and J ends lost 4 bases and 0 bases respectively, with 6 bases between them. The length of the CDR3 is 13 residues. The CDR3 sequence: CASSVYPNYGYTF. CDR3 bases: TGTGCCAGCAGTGTGTATCCTAACTATGGCTACACCTTC.

The V and J genes are TRBV20-1 and TRBJ2-3; 10 bases fit TRBD2. CDR1 is DFQATT, CDR2 SNEGSKA, per germline (reference sequence). The CDR3 sequence is 15 residues long. Unmatched junction bases numbered 7, after V lost 0 bases and J lost 7 bases. The CDR3 nucleotides read TGCAGTGCTAGAGATCCTAGCGGGGGAGTTAATACGCAGTATTTT. It is translated as CSARDPSGGVNTQYF.